Given below is one T cell receptor (beta chain) in context. Its specificity is unknown. Data came from immunoSEQ multiplex PCR; TCRdb stores just in-frame clones and leaves some out. The sample lists roughly 100,000 clones, around 89% occurring once. The record originates from a study of PD-1 blockade in classical Hodgkin lymphoma. Study observations and caveats: At baseline, newly diagnosed patients reportedly showed less TCR diversity than healthy donors.

The J segment lost 3 bases and the V segment lost 4 bases, leaving 9 bases of the junction unmatched. CDR1 SGHDT and CDR2 YYEEEE come from the germline V gene. The CDR3 contains 16 residues. All patients experienced relapse after autologous stem cell transplantation, and brentuximab vedotin exposure was variable. This TCR came from a human donor with classical Hodgkin lymphoma. This rearrangement joins TRBV5-6 to TRBJ1-5; 8 nucleotides align to TRBD1. The specimen was peripheral blood mononuclear cells (PBMCs), collected before the second cycle of nivolumab. The CDR3 region is CASSGTSGGLNQPQHF. As DNA, the CDR3 is TGTGCCAGCAGCGGAACCTCAGGGGGCCTCAATCAGCCCCAGCATTTT.